This TCR beta chain was observed in a study of beta chain features in type 1 diabetes. Ten or more counts support this clone. Since all of the isolated RNA was reverse transcribed, expressed TCRB transcripts were what got sequenced. TCRdb's table, derived via immunoSEQ multiplex PCR, lists solely in-frame clones and lacks some. This table holds about 130,000 clones, nearly 9.5% found once. This CDR3 is built from 13 residues. The trim removed 5 bases at V and 5 bases at J, leaving 3 bases unmatched. Per germline, CDR1 SGHTA and CDR2 FQGTGA. The chain is built from TRBV7-3 and TRBJ2-7, with TRBD2 matching over 10 bases. Sequenced material: central memory CD4+ T cells from blood. This sequence was found in a man younger than 35 in good health. CDR3 amino acids: CASSPAGGNEQYF. CDR3 in DNA: TGTGCCAGCAGCCCAGCGGGGGGGAACGAGCAGTACTTC.